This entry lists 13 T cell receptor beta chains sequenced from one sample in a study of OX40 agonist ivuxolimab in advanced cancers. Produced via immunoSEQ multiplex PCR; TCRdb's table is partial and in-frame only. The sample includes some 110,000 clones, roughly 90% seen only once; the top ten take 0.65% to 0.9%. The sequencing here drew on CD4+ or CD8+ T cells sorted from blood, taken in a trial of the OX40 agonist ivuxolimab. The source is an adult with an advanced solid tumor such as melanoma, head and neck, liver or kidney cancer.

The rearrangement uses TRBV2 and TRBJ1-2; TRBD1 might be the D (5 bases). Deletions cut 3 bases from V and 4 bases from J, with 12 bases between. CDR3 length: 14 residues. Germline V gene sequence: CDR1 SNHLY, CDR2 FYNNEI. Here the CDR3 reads CASSEAGNPYGYTF. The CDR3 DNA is TGTGCCAGCAGTGAGGCAGGGAACCCCTATGGCTACACCTTC. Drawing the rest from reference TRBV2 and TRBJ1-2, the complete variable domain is EPEVTQTPSHQVTQMGQEVILRCVPISNHLYFYWYRQILGQKVEFLVSFYNNEISEKSEIFDDQFSVERPDGSNFTLKIRSTKLEDSAMYFCASSEAGNPYGYTFGSGTRLTVV.

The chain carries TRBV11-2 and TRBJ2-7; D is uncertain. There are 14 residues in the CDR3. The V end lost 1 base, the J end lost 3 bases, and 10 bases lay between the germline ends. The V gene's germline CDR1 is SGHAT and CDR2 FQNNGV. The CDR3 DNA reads TGTGCCAGCAGCTTAGCCACAGAAATCTACGAGCAGTACTTC. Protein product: CASSLATEIYEQYF.

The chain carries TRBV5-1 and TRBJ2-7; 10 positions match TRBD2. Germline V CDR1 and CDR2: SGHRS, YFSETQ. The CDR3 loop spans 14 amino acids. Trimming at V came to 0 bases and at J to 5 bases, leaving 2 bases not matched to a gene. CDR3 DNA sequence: TGCGCCAGCAGCTTGGTACTAGCGGGAAACGAGCAGTACTTC. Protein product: CASSLVLAGNEQYF.

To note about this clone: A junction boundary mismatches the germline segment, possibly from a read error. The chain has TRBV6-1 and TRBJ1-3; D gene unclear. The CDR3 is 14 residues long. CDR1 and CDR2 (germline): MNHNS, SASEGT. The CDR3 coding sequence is TGTGCCAGCAGCGAAGAAAACTCTGGAAACACCATATATTTT. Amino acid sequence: CASSEENSGNTIYF.

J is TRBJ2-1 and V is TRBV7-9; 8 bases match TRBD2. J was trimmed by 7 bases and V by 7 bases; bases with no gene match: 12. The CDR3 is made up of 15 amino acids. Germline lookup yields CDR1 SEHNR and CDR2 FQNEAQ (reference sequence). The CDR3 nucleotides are TGTGCCAGCAACCAGAGAGCGGGAGAGGGGAATGAGCAGTTCTTC. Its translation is CASNQRAGEGNEQFF. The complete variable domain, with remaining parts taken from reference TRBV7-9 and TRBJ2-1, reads DTGVSQNPRHKITKRGQNVTFRCDPISEHNRLYWYRQTLGQGPEFLTYFQNEAQLEKSRLLSDRFSAERPKGSFSTLEIQRTEQGDSAMYLCASNQRAGEGNEQFFGPGTRLTVL.

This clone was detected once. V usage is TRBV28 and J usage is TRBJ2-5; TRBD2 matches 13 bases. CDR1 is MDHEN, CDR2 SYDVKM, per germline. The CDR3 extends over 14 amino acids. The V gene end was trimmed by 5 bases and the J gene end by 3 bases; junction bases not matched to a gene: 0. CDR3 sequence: CASSGTSGKETQYF. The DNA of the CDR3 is TGTGCCAGCAGTGGGACTAGCGGGAAAGAGACCCAGTACTTC.

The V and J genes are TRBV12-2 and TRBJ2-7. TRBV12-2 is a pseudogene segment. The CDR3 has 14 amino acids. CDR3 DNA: TGTGCAAGTCGCTTAAAATCAGCCTCCTACGAGCAGTACTTC. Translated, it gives CASRLKSASYEQYF.

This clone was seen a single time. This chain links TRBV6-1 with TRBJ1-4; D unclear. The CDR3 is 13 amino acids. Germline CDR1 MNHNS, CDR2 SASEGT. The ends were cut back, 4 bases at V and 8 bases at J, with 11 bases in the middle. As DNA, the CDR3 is TGTGCCAGCAGTGTCCTCTGGAGGGAAAAACTGTTTTTT. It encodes CASSVLWREKLFF.

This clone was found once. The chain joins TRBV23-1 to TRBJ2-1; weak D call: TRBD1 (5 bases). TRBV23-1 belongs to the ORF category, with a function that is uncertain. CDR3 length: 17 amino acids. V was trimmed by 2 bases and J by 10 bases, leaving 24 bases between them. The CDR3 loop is CASSQDSKVGFVEEQFF. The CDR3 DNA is TGCGCCAGCAGTCAAGACAGCAAGGTGGGATTTGTGGAGGAGCAGTTCTTC.

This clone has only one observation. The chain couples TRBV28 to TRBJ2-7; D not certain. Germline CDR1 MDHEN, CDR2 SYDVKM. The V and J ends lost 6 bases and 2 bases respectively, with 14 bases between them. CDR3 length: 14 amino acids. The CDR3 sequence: CASSSGRITYEQYF. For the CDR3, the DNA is TGTGCCAGCAGCTCCGGACGGATTACCTACGAGCAGTACTTC.

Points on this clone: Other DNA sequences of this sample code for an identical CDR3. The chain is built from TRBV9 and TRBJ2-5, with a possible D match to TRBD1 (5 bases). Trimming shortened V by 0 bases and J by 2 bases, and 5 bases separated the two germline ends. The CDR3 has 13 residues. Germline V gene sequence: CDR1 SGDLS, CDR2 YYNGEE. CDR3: CASSVDRQETQYF. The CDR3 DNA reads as TGTGCCAGCAGCGTAGACAGGCAAGAGACCCAGTACTTC.

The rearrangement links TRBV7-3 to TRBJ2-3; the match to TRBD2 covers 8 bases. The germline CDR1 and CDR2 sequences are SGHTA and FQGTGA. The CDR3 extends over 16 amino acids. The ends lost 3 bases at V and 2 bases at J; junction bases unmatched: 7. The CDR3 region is CASSLGTSPITDTQYF. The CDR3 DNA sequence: TGTGCCAGCAGCTTGGGGACTAGTCCCATCACAGATACGCAGTATTTT.

CDR3 protein: CASSTYRAGYTF. CDR3 coding DNA: TGTGCCAGTAGTACCTACAGGGCTGGCTACACCTTC. This chain connects TRBV19 to TRBJ1-2, with D maybe TRBD1 (6 bases). CDR1 is LNHDA, CDR2 SQIVND, per germline (reference sequence). The CDR3 runs 12 residues. The ends were cut back, 4 bases at V and 7 bases at J, with 10 bases in the middle.